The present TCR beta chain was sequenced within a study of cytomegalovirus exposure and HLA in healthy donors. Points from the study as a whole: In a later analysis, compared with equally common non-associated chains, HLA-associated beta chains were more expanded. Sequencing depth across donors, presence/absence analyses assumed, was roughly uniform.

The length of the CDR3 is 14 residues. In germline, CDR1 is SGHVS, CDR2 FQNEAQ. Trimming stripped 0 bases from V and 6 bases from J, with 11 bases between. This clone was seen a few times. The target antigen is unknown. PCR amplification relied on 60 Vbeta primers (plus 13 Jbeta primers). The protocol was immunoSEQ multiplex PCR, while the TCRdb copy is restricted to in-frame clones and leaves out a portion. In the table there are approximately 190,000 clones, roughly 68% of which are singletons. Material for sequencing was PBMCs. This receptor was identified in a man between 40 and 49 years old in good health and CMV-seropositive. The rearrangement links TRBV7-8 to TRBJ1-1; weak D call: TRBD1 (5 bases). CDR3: CASSLAQGYAEAFF. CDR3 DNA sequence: TGTGCCAGCAGCTTAGCGCAGGGCTACGCTGAAGCTTTCTTT.